A single sample gave rise to the 22 T cell receptor beta chains below, sequenced in a study of graft-versus-host responses after intestinal transplantation. Data came from immunoSEQ multiplex PCR; TCRdb stores just in-frame clones and leaves some out. The sample contains around 90,000 clones, approximately 92% of which appear only once. These receptors' antigens are unknown. The sequencing used unstimulated CD8+ T cells sorted from spleen or lymph node cells, collected before intestinal transplant. Receptors originate from a human donor who received an intestinal transplant.

The chain carries TRBV2 and TRBJ2-1, with D unresolved. V lost 3 bases to trimming and J lost 4 bases, with 7 bases between them. The length of the CDR3 is 13 residues. In germline, CDR1 is SNHLY, CDR2 FYNNEI. DNA for the CDR3: TGTGCCAGCAGTGAGTGGCGGTACAATGAGCAGTTCTTC. This codes for CASSEWRYNEQFF. The full variable domain, its missing parts supplied by reference TRBV2 and TRBJ2-1, is EPEVTQTPSHQVTQMGQEVILRCVPISNHLYFYWYRQILGQKVEFLVSFYNNEISEKSEIFDDQFSVERPDGSNFTLKIRSTKLEDSAMYFCASSEWRYNEQFFGPGTRLTVL.

V usage is TRBV5-1 and J usage is TRBJ1-5; 7 bases match TRBD1. Per germline, CDR1 SGHRS and CDR2 YFSETQ. Trimming took 4 bases from V and 0 from J; bases not matched to a gene: 13. The CDR3 covers 18 residues. The CDR3 region is CASSIDPGQSYSNQPQHF. The CDR3 DNA reads TGCGCCAGCAGCATCGACCCGGGACAGTCCTATAGCAATCAGCCCCAGCATTTT.

This chain connects TRBV13 to TRBJ2-3; 11 nucleotides agree with TRBD2. Looked up from germline, CDR1 is PRHDT and CDR2 is FYEKMQ (reference sequence). V gave up 2 bases and J gave up 3 bases; unmatched junction bases: 7. The CDR3 loop spans 17 amino acids. The CDR3 DNA reads TGTGCCAGCAGCTTAAGGACGGGACTAGCGGAGACAGATACGCAGTATTTT. Amino acids: CASSLRTGLAETDTQYF.

The J gene is TRBJ1-5, the V gene TRBV4-2, with 7 bases fitting TRBD1. The J segment lost 3 bases and the V segment lost 4 bases, leaving 3 bases of the junction unmatched. The CDR3 spans 14 residues. Germline lookup yields CDR1 LGHNA and CDR2 YNFKEQ. CDR3 amino acids: CASSPGTDNQPQHF. Written as DNA, the CDR3 is TGTGCCAGCAGCCCGGGGACAGACAATCAGCCCCAGCATTTT.

The chain joins TRBV7-9 to TRBJ1-2; TRBD1 aligns across 8 bases. There are 15 residues in the CDR3. V shed 4 bases, J shed 6 bases, and the junction held 10 bases outside the gene matches. From germline, CDR1 is SEHNR and CDR2 FQNEAQ (reference sequence). The CDR3 region has the DNA TGTGCCAGCAGCTCTTCCCTGTCAGGGGGCGATGGCTACACCTTC. Translating it yields CASSSSLSGGDGYTF. The full variable domain, completed using reference TRBV7-9 and TRBJ1-2, is DTGVSQNPRHKITKRGQNVTFRCDPISEHNRLYWYRQTLGQGPEFLTYFQNEAQLEKSRLLSDRFSAERPKGSFSTLEIQRTEQGDSAMYLCASSSSLSGGDGYTFGSGTRLTVV.

The chain joins TRBV9 to TRBJ2-1; 10 bases are a match to TRBD2. V lost 6 bases, J lost 5 bases, and 11 bases stayed unmatched. The germline V gene encodes CDR1 SGDLS and CDR2 YYNGEE. This CDR3 is built from 16 residues. The CDR3 DNA sequence: TGTGCCAGCACCAACGTGGGGCTAGCGGGGGACAATGAGCAGTTCTTC. Translated: CASTNVGLAGDNEQFF.

This chain links TRBV30 with TRBJ2-1; 12 positions agree with TRBD1. V lost 0 bases, J lost 7 bases, and 7 bases stayed unmatched. The length of the CDR3 is 16 residues. Germline CDR1 reads GTSNPN; CDR2 reads SVGIG (reference sequence). The CDR3 sequence: CAWSVPGTGGLNEQFF. The CDR3 bases are TGTGCCTGGAGTGTACCTGGGACAGGGGGCTTGAATGAGCAGTTCTTC.

The J gene is TRBJ1-1, the V gene TRBV29-1; 8 positions agree with TRBD1. The CDR3 totals 16 residues. The V segment lost 6 bases and the J segment 2 bases; nucleotides outside the gene matches: 14. From germline, CDR1 is SQVTM and CDR2 ANQGSEA. CDR3 protein: CSVLGGTGSLNTEAFF. DNA of the CDR3: TGCAGCGTACTAGGGGGGACAGGAAGCTTAAACACTGAAGCTTTCTTT. Full variable domain (rest looked up from reference TRBV29-1 and TRBJ1-1): SAVISQKPSRDICQRGTSLTIQCQVDSQVTMMFWYRQQPGQSLTLIATANQGSEATYESGFVIDKFPISRPNLTFSTLTVSNMSPEDSSIYLCSVLGGTGSLNTEAFFGQGTRLTVV.

The gene calls are TRBV19 and TRBJ1-1; D gene uncertain. Germline lookup yields CDR1 LNHDA and CDR2 SQIVND (reference sequence). This CDR3 has 16 amino acids. The CDR3 here is CVNSPSTASMNTEAFF. The CDR3 bases are TGTGTCAATAGTCCGTCAACAGCCAGTATGAACACTGAAGCTTTCTTT.

The chain carries TRBV21-1 and TRBJ2-1; the D call TRBD2 from the table was never checked on the DNA. TRBV21-1 is a pseudogene locus. The CDR3 has 17 amino acids. The CDR3 sequence: CASSNEPTGLVGSEQFF. The CDR3 DNA sequence: TGTGCCAGCAGCAATGAGCCCACGGGACTAGTCGGGAGTGAGCAGTTCTTC.

The chain links TRBV9 to TRBJ2-7; the match to TRBD2 covers 8 bases. J was trimmed by 1 base and V by 1 base; bases with no gene match: 7. The CDR3 extends over 16 amino acids. The germline gives CDR1 SGDLS, CDR2 YYNGEE. The CDR3 DNA follows: TGTGCCAGCAGCGTACACGGAACTAGCGGATCCTACGAGCAGTACTTC. Protein: CASSVHGTSGSYEQYF.

The genes are TRBV7-6 and TRBJ2-5; the D gene is possibly TRBD1 (5 bases). The better agreement between TRBJ2-7 and the DNA end casts doubt on the J call. The CDR3 contains 14 residues. CDR1 is SGHVS and CDR2 is FNYEAQ in the germline V gene. The CDR3 DNA is TGTGCCAGCAGTCTTTACTCAGGGTCCTACGAGCAGTACTTC. It yields the protein CASSLYSGSYEQYF.

The chain joins TRBV13 to TRBJ2-3, with 8 bases aligning to TRBD2. The CDR3 covers 14 residues. Germline V gene data show CDR1 as PRHDT and CDR2 as FYEKMQ (reference sequence). V shed 5 bases and J 5 bases; nucleotides not matched to a gene: 6. CDR3 sequence reads: CASSVGGAEDTQYF. In DNA, the CDR3 is TGTGCCAGCAGCGTCGGGGGGGCGGAAGATACGCAGTATTTT.

The chain uses TRBV13 and TRBJ2-2, with D possibly being TRBD2 (6 bases). The CDR3 contains 14 residues. The germline V gene has CDR1 PRHDT and CDR2 FYEKMQ (reference sequence). The V gene lost 4 bases and the J gene lost 5 bases, with 11 bases spanning the gap. The DNA of the CDR3 is TGTGCCAGCAGCTACCCAGGACTAACCGGGGAGCTGTTTTTT. Its protein product is CASSYPGLTGELFF.

The gene calls are TRBV7-3 and TRBJ2-1; TRBD1 matches at 8 bases. CDR1 is SGHTA and CDR2 is FQGTGA in the germline V gene. The CDR3 loop spans 14 amino acids. The junction had 7 bases not matched to a gene; V was cut back by 4 bases and J by 8 bases. CDR3 in DNA: TGTGCCAGCAGCTCCGGTCAGGGGGCGGATGAGCAGTTCTTC. Translated: CASSSGQGADEQFF.

This chain joins TRBV4-1 and TRBJ2-7; 11 positions agree with TRBD2. Germline V gives CDR1 MGHRA, CDR2 YSYEKL. V shed 3 bases and J 9 bases; nucleotides not matched to a gene: 22. The CDR3 runs 19 residues. The CDR3 DNA reads TGCGCCAGCAGCCACACTGAAGGGCTAGCGGGAGGTCCTAGGGTGGGGCAGTACTTC. Translating gives CASSHTEGLAGGPRVGQYF.

The rearrangement links TRBV7-5 to TRBJ2-3; TRBD1 is the table's D call, not checked against the DNA. TRBV7-5 is classified as a pseudogene. This CDR3 region has 19 residues. DNA of the CDR3: TGTGCCAGAAGCTCCGACAGGGTTAGGATTACCGCTAGCTCGGGGGCGCAGTATTTT. Encoded protein: CARSSDRVRITASSGAQYF.

The chain joins TRBV28 to TRBJ2-7; maybe TRBD1 (6 bases). This CDR3 spans 15 amino acids. Trimming shortened V by 5 bases and J by 3 bases, and 17 bases separated the two germline ends. Germline CDR1 MDHEN, CDR2 SYDVKM. CDR3 in amino acids: CASSGRQVRYYEQYF. CDR3 bases: TGTGCCAGCAGTGGGAGACAGGTACGGTACTACGAGCAGTACTTC.

The chain joins TRBV6-5 to TRBJ2-1; D ambiguous. The CDR3 runs to 14 residues. From germline, CDR1 is MNHEY and CDR2 SVGAGI. Deletions cut 0 bases from V and 4 bases from J, with 7 bases between. The CDR3 coding sequence is TGTGCCAGCAGTTACTCGATAGAGTACAATGAGCAGTTCTTC. Protein: CASSYSIEYNEQFF.

The chain has TRBV7-9 and TRBJ2-2, with D unclear. This CDR3 comprises 15 residues. Deletions cut 1 base from V and 4 bases from J, with 10 bases between. The germline V gene has CDR1 SEHNR and CDR2 FQNEAQ (reference sequence). CDR3 protein: CASSLVVAGTGELFF. The DNA of the CDR3 is TGTGCCAGCAGCTTAGTGGTGGCAGGCACCGGGGAGCTGTTTTTT.

The chain combines TRBV4-2 with TRBJ2-5; D might be TRBD1 (5 bases). The DNA end lines up better with TRBJ2-7; the J call may be wrong. The germline V gene encodes CDR1 LGHNA and CDR2 YNFKEQ. The length of the CDR3 is 15 residues. DNA of the CDR3: TGTGCCAGCAGCCAGGAAGCAGGGAACTCCTACGAGCAGTACTTC. Translated, it gives CASSQEAGNSYEQYF.

The V gene is TRBV5-6, the J gene TRBJ2-3; D not certain. Germline loops: CDR1 SGHDT, CDR2 YYEEEE. The CDR3 has 16 amino acids. Trimming removed 0 bases from V and 3 bases from J, with 14 bases in between. In nucleotides, the CDR3 is TGTGCCAGCAGCTTGGGGGCCGATAGGTATACAGATACGCAGTATTTT. Translation gives CASSLGADRYTDTQYF.